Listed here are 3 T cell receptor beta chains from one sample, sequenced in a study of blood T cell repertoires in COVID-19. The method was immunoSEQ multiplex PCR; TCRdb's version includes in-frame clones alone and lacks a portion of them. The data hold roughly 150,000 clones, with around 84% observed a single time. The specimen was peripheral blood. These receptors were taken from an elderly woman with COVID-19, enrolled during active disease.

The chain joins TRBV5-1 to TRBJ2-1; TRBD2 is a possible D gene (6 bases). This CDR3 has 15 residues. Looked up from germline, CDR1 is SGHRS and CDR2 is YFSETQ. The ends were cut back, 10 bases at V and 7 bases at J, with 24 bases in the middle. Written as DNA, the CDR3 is TGCGCCGGGAAAACCGGGACTGAATACGAAAATGAGCAGTTCTTC. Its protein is CAGKTGTEYENEQFF. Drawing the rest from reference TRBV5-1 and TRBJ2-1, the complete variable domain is KAGVTQTPRYLIKTRGQQVTLSCSPISGHRSVSWYQQTPGQGLQFLFEYFSETQRNKGNFPGRFSGRQFSNSRSEMNVSTLELGDSALYLCAGKTGTEYENEQFFGPGTRLTVL.

The CDR3 protein is CASSVISTDTQYF. The CDR3 bases are TGTGCCAGCAGCGTAATAAGCACAGATACGCAGTATTTT. The chain recombines TRBV9 with TRBJ2-3; D ambiguous. This CDR3 is built from 13 residues. The V gene's germline CDR1 is SGDLS and CDR2 YYNGEE. V was clipped by 1 base and J by 0 bases, with 3 bases between them.

The CDR3 loop reads CASSDPGDGYQETQYF. Written as DNA, the CDR3 is TGTGCCAGCAGTGACCCGGGGGATGGGTACCAAGAGACCCAGTACTTC. The rearrangement joins TRBV25-1 to TRBJ2-5, with D maybe TRBD2 (6 bases). CDR3 length: 16 residues. Germline CDR1 reads MGHDK; CDR2 reads SYGVNS. V dropped 3 bases and J dropped 0 bases, with 14 bases sitting between them.